This TCR beta chain was captured in a study of blood T cells in healthy people across ages. With 4 bases removed from V and 7 bases from J, the gap between germline ends came to 11 bases. Germline V gives CDR1 SGHRS, CDR2 YFSETQ. This CDR3 is 13 amino acids long. Sample-barcoded 5' priming and a J-beta primer mix drove a second PCR of roughly 6 to 12 cycles. TCRdb analysed the 5' RACE reads with MiXCR anew, one entry per CDR3 protein. The table lists about 760,000 distinct CDR3 sequences, 20% to 30% of them singletons. The sample was also linked to a second study, of T cells of mothers and their children.

Sequencing was performed on blood. V is TRBV5-1 and J is TRBJ1-4; D call uncertain. This receptor was identified in a boy younger than 18 in good health. CDR3 nucleotides: TGCGCCAGCAGCGTGGTAGTGGGTGAAAAACTGTTTTTT. Its translation: CASSVVVGEKLFF.